The rows below give T cell receptor beta chains drawn from one sample of a study of neurological immune-mediated disorders. A single record per CDR3 protein comes from TCRdb applying MiXCR to the 5' RACE reads. The sample yields tens of thousands of distinct CDR3 sequences, roughly 3.3% seen once. The specimen sequenced was PBMCs. These receptor sequences come from a woman aged 25 to 45 with multiple sclerosis. The CDR3 runs from the conserved cysteine through the conserved F or W. A D gene is named only where the DNA matches it firmly. Size is stated for part of the rows, as once, few or many counts, or as a class when the clone is expanded.

j_call cdr3_length v_call d_call clone_size cdr3_aa cdr3_nt
TRBJ1-2 14 TRBV29-1 . many CSVEDRGPSYGYTF TGCAGCGTTGAAGATCGGGGGCCCTCCTATGGCTACACCTTC
TRBJ1-2 14 TRBV11-2 . many CASTLGDSYYGYTF TGTGCCAGCACCCTAGGCGACAGCTACTATGGCTACACCTTC
TRBJ1-1 15 TRBV5-6 TRBD1 many CASSLFAGTGTQEFF TGTGCCAGCAGCTTGTTTGCCGGGACAGGGACCCAGGAATTCTTT
TRBJ1-6 16 TRBV20-1 . many CSAEGGESSYNSPLHF TGCAGTGCAGAGGGGGGGGAGAGCTCCTATAATTCACCCCTCCACTTT
TRBJ2-2 15 TRBV5-1 . many CASSPGDGLYGELFF TGCGCCAGCAGCCCGGGGGACGGGTTATACGGGGAGCTGTTTTTT
TRBJ2-5 16 TRBV20-1 TRBD2 many CSASLPSGGSLLAQYF TGCAGTGCTAGCCTCCCTAGCGGGGGGTCCCTTTTGGCCCAGTACTTC
TRBJ2-7 13 TRBV10-3 . many CAISESTGNEQYF TGTGCCATCAGTGAGTCGACCGGTAACGAGCAGTACTTC
TRBJ2-3 15 TRBV3-1 . many CASSQAGAPTDTQYF TGTGCCAGCAGCCAAGCGGGGGCGCCCACAGATACGCAGTATTTT
TRBJ2-4 14 TRBV5-6 . many CASSPVDNKNIQYF TGTGCCAGCAGCCCGGTTGATAACAAAAACATTCAGTACTTC
TRBJ1-5 16 TRBV20-1 . many CSAIHRALPRSQPQNF TGCAGTGCTATCCACCGGGCCCTCCCGAGGTCACAGCCCCAGAATTTT
TRBJ2-1 15 TRBV5-1 . many CASSTSGTSYNEQFF TGCGCCAGCAGCACCAGCGGGACATCCTACAATGAGCAGTTCTTC
TRBJ2-2 13 TRBV10-3 . many CATLASNTGELFF TGTGCCACGCTAGCGTCGAACACCGGGGAGCTGTTTTTT
TRBJ1-4 13 TRBV7-9 . many CASSSSQDEKLFF TGTGCCAGCAGCTCGTCGCAGGACGAAAAACTGTTTTTT
TRBJ2-2 14 TRBV15 . many CATSIINPAGELFF TGTGCCACCAGCATAATTAACCCGGCCGGGGAGCTGTTTTTT
TRBJ1-1 14 TRBV30 TRBD1 many CAWSILTGGTEAFF TGTGCCTGGAGCATTTTGACAGGGGGTACTGAAGCTTTCTTT
TRBJ1-2 13 TRBV28 . many CASTRPGGDGYTF TGTGCCAGCACCAGGCCTGGGGGGGACGGCTACACCTTC
TRBJ2-1 14 TRBV20-1 . . CSARATAGASEQFF TGCAGTGCTAGAGCCACCGCAGGGGCATCAGAGCAGTTCTTC
TRBJ1-5 13 TRBV5-6 . many CASSGGFNQPQNF TGTGCCAGCAGCGGAGGATTCAATCAGCCCCAGAATTTT
TRBJ2-6 15 TRBV5-6 . many CASSFRTSGANVLTF TGTGCCAGCAGCTTTCGGACCTCTGGGGCCAACGTCCTGACTTTC
TRBJ1-6 14 TRBV27 TRBD1 many CASRSRTGLSPLHF TGTGCCAGCAGGTCACGGACAGGGTTATCACCCCTCCACTTT
TRBJ2-1 16 TRBV5-5 . many CASSFGDTRRSSEQFF TGTGCCAGCAGCTTTGGGGACACCCGTCGGTCCAGTGAGCAGTTCTTC
TRBJ1-5 15 TRBV5-6 TRBD1 many CASSRQGNSNQPQHF TGTGCCAGCAGCCGACAGGGTAATAGCAATCAGCCCCAGCATTTT
TRBJ1-1 14 TRBV4-3 . many CASSPSTGNTEAFF TGCGCCAGCAGCCCATCGACAGGGAACACTGAAGCTTTCTTT
TRBJ2-6 16 TRBV10-3 . many CAISESVGSGANVLTF TGTGCCATCAGTGAGTCAGTAGGGTCTGGGGCCAACGTCCTGACTTTC
TRBJ2-7 13 TRBV12-3/TRBV12-4 . many CASRPDSSYEQYF TGTGCCAGCAGACCGGACAGCTCCTACGAGCAGTACTTC
TRBJ2-2 13 TRBV29-1 . many CSGQVGGGGELFF TGCAGCGGTCAAGTGGGGGGCGGCGGGGAGCTGTTTTTT
TRBJ2-2 14 TRBV6-4 . . CASSAHFGTGELFF TGTGCCAGCAGTGCTCATTTTGGTACCGGGGAGCTGTTTTTT
TRBJ2-2 14 TRBV19 . . CASSIGFPTGELFF TGTGCCAGTAGTATAGGGTTCCCGACCGGGGAGCTGTTTTTT
TRBJ1-2 14 TRBV7-2 . many CASSPGGFGYGYTF TGTGCCAGCAGCCCGGGGGGTTTTGGCTATGGCTACACCTTC
TRBJ1-2 15 TRBV4-3 . many CASSQDLGRTYGYTF TGCGCCAGCAGCCAAGATTTGGGCAGAACCTATGGCTACACCTTC
TRBJ2-1 15 TRBV10-3 TRBD2 many CAISPGLAGTNEQFF TGTGCCATCAGTCCCGGACTAGCGGGGACCAATGAGCAGTTCTTC
TRBJ1-2 14 TRBV7-9 TRBD1 many CASSPEAGGHGYTF TGTGCCAGCTCTCCCGAGGCAGGGGGGCATGGCTACACCTTC
TRBJ1-2 14 TRBV12-3/TRBV12-4 . many CASSFYGFIRGYTF TGTGCCAGCAGTTTCTACGGATTCATTAGGGGCTACACCTTC
TRBJ1-1 13 TRBV29-1 . many CSVEVGVVNAAFF TGCAGCGTTGAAGTCGGGGTGGTAAATGCGGCTTTCTTT
TRBJ1-1 12 TRBV12-3/TRBV12-4 . many CASSSVSAEAFF TGTGCCAGCAGCTCCGTCTCAGCCGAAGCTTTCTTT
TRBJ1-3 15 TRBV7-9 . many CASSFSVASRNTIYF TGTGCCAGCAGCTTCAGCGTCGCTAGTAGAAACACCATATATTTT
TRBJ1-5 18 TRBV5-1 TRBD1 few CASSLVPQGDKSNQPQHF TGCGCCAGCAGCTTGGTGCCCCAGGGGGATAAGAGCAATCAGCCCCAGCATTTT
TRBJ2-2 17 TRBV7-9 TRBD1 many CASSPTAGTGFTGELFF TGTGCCAGCAGCCCCACGGCTGGGACAGGGTTTACCGGGGAGCTGTTTTTT
TRBJ1-3 16 TRBV6-1 TRBD1 many CASSAPGQGSGNTIYF TGTGCCAGCAGTGCCCCGGGACAGGGCTCTGGAAACACCATATATTTT
TRBJ2-7 13 TRBV4-2 . many CASSQAPFWEQYF TGTGCCAGCAGCCAAGCTCCATTTTGGGAGCAGTACTTC
TRBJ2-7 13 TRBV5-1 . many CASSLSVSSGQYF TGCGCCAGCAGCTTGTCTGTATCCAGCGGGCAGTACTTC
TRBJ2-4 13 TRBV20-1 . . CSAIGLAKNIQYF TGCAGTGCTATAGGGTTAGCCAAAAACATTCAGTACTTC
TRBJ2-7 13 TRBV20-1 TRBD2 . CSAGTSGTREQYF TGCAGTGCTGGGACTAGCGGGACCCGGGAGCAGTACTTC
TRBJ2-3 15 TRBV7-6 . many CASSLANMRSDTQYF TGTGCCAGCAGCTTAGCGAACATGCGCTCAGATACGCAGTATTTT
TRBJ2-3 15 TRBV5-6 TRBD2 many CASSFSGRAGDTQYF TGTGCCAGCAGCTTCAGCGGGAGGGCCGGGGATACGCAGTATTTT
TRBJ2-3 15 TRBV6-5 . many CASSYRGGSTDTQYF TGTGCCAGCAGTTACCGGGGTGGGAGCACAGATACGCAGTATTTT
TRBJ1-5 15 TRBV15 TRBD1 many CATSREGQGKTPQHF TGTGCCACCAGCAGAGAGGGACAGGGAAAGACGCCCCAGCATTTT
TRBJ1-3 14 TRBV12-3/TRBV12-4 . many CASNDRLSENTIYF TGTGCCAGCAACGACAGGCTAAGCGAGAACACCATATATTTT
TRBJ2-5 16 TRBV5-1 . many CASSLGQGGAQETQYF TGCGCCAGCAGCTTGGGTCAGGGTGGGGCCCAAGAGACCCAGTACTTC
TRBJ2-7 13 TRBV28 . many CASIEARSYEQYF TGTGCCAGCATTGAGGCGAGATCCTACGAGCAGTACTTC
TRBJ2-1 14 TRBV7-2 TRBD2 many CASRSGRVSNEQFF TGTGCCAGCAGGAGCGGGAGGGTTTCGAATGAGCAGTTCTTC
TRBJ2-7 15 TRBV12-3/TRBV12-4 . many CASRQRQGLSYEQYF TGTGCCAGCAGACAAAGACAGGGACTCTCCTACGAGCAGTACTTC